This TCR beta chain was captured by sequencing in a study of blood T cell repertoires in COVID-19. Overall study context: COVID-19 samples collected from the United States, Italy and Spain covered acute and convalescent phases.

Original handling: Estimates of nucleated cell counts were drawn from the amplification of reference gene primers. Data came from immunoSEQ multiplex PCR; TCRdb stores just in-frame clones and leaves some out. Clone size and the V and J calls come from that table; the DNA yielded D and trimming. The sample includes roughly 250,000 clones, about 86% of them seen just once. This clone occurred a few times. V was trimmed by 0 bases and J by 6 bases, leaving 15 bases between them. Looked up from germline, CDR1 is SGHNT and CDR2 is YYREEE (reference sequence). The CDR3 is 15 residues long. The rearrangement links TRBV5-4 to TRBJ1-2; D may be TRBD1 (5 bases). The TCR comes from a person between 65 and 79 years old with COVID-19, enrolled during active disease. Source material: peripheral blood. The CDR3 protein is CASSLGGGTTNGYTF. DNA for the CDR3: TGTGCCAGCAGCTTGGGGGGAGGGACTACTAATGGCTACACCTTC.